This T cell receptor beta chain was sequenced during a study of T cells in Graves' hyperthyroidism and ophthalmopathy. Uncontrolled infection, other autoimmune disease, pregnancy and lactation each barred patients from inclusion. This clonotype was recorded at least ten times. TCR beta CDR3 region amplification was performed from RNA transcripts. RT-PCR in the first round (using the HTBI primer set) targeted the TCR CDR3. TCRdb re-called the multiplex PCR reads with MiXCR, one entry per CDR3 protein. The repertoire has 480,000 or so distinct CDR3 sequences, about 46% of them found once; the top ten carry about two fifths. The CDR3 length is 14 residues. Germline CDR1 SGHDT, CDR2 YYEEEE. V was trimmed by 4 bases and J by 4 bases, leaving 14 bases between them.

The sample was peripheral blood or thyroid tissue (not recorded which). The receptor comes from an adult woman with Graves' disease, either hyperthyroidism or ophthalmopathy (not recorded which). The gene calls are TRBV5-6 and TRBJ2-5; D tentatively fits TRBD1 or TRBD2 (5 bases each). In nucleotides, the CDR3 is TGTGCCAGCAGCCCCGCGAGTGGGGGAGAGACCCAGTACTTC. Translated: CASSPASGGETQYF.